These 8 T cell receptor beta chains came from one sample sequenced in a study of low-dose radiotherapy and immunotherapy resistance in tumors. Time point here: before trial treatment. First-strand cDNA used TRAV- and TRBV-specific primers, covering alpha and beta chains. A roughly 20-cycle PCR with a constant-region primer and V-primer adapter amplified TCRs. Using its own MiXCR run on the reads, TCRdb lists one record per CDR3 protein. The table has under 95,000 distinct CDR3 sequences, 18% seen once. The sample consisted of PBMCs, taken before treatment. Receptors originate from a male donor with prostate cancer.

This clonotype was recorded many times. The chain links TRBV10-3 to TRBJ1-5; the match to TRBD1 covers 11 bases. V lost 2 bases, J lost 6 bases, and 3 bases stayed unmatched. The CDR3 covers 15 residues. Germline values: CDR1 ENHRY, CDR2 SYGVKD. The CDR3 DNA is TGTGCCATCAGTGAGGGGACAGGGGGACTTCAGCCCCAGCATTTT. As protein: CAISEGTGGLQPQHF.

CDR3 loop: CASSLFSRDGYTF. DNA of the CDR3: TGTGCCAGCAGCTTGTTCAGTCGGGATGGCTACACCTTC. The V and J genes are TRBV5-6 and TRBJ1-2, with D unclear. CDR3 length: 13 residues. The germline CDR1 and CDR2 sequences are SGHDT and YYEEEE. Trimming removed 1 base from V and 6 bases from J, with 10 bases in between.

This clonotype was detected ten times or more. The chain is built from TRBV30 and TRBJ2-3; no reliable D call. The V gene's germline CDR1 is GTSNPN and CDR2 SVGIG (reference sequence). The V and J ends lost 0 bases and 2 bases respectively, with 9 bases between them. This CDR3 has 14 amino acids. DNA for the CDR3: TGTGCCTGGAGTGTTTCCCTAAACACAGATACGCAGTATTTT. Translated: CAWSVSLNTDTQYF.

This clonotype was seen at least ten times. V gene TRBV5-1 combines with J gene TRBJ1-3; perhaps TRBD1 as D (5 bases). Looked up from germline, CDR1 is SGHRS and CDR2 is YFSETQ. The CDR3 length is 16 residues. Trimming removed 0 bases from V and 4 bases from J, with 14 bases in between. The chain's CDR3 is CASSLAGGDRGNTIYF. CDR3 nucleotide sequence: TGCGCCAGCAGCTTGGCCGGGGGGGATAGAGGAAACACCATATATTTT.

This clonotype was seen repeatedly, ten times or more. The CDR3 is CASSLEDRVTEAFF. DNA for the CDR3: TGTGCCAGCAGTTTGGAGGACAGGGTCACTGAAGCTTTCTTT. J is TRBJ1-1 and V is TRBV2, with TRBD1 matching 8 bases. Germline lookup yields CDR1 SNHLY and CDR2 FYNNEI. The ends lost 5 bases at V and 4 bases at J; junction bases unmatched: 6. This CDR3 has 14 residues.

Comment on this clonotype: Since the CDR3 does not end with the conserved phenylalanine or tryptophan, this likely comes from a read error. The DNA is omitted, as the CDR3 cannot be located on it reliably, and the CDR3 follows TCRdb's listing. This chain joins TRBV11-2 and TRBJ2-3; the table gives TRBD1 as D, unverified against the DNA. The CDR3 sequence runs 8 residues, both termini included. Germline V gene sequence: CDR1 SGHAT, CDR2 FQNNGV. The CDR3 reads CASSPDTI.

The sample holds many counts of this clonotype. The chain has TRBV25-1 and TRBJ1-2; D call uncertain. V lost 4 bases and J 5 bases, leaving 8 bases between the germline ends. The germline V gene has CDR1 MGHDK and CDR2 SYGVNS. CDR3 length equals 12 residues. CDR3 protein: CASSGGSYGYTF. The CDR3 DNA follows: TGTGCCAGCAGTGGTGGGTCATATGGCTACACCTTC.

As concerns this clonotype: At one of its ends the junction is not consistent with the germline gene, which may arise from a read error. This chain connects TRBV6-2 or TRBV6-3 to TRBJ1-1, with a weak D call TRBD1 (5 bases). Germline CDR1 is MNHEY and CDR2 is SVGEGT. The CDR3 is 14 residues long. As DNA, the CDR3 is TGTGCCAGCAGTTACCCGGGACTACTCAGCGATCCAAGTTTT. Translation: CASSYPGLLSDPSF.